This record looks at one TCR beta chain sequence and its context. Its antigen is unidentified. It was healthy bone marrow donors who served as donors. The PCR contained 60 Vbeta and 13 Jbeta primers. The method was immunoSEQ multiplex PCR; TCRdb's version includes in-frame clones alone and lacks a portion of them. The sample shows over 70,000 clones, approximately 80% of them seen only once. These data are taken from a study of cytomegalovirus exposure and HLA in healthy donors. Notes on the study in general: More clonal expansion characterized HLA-associated TCR beta chains than equally common others in a later analysis.

From germline, CDR1 is MNHEY and CDR2 SVGAGI. This CDR3 comprises 15 residues. V was pared by 0 bases and J by 4 bases, with 11 bases between. Specimen: PBMCs. J is TRBJ2-3 and V is TRBV6-5; weak D call: TRBD1 (5 bases). The source of this sequence is a man aged 18 to 30 in good health and CMV-seronegative. The CDR3 DNA sequence: TGTGCCAGCAGTTACTCGCCAGGGTATTCAGATACGCAGTATTTT. Translated, it gives CASSYSPGYSDTQYF.